This T cell receptor (beta chain) was captured by sequencing in a study of blood T cell repertoires in COVID-19. Turning to the study itself: Some COVID-19 samples were acute and others convalescent; all came from the United States, Italy and Spain. T cells, B-cell-depleted T cells, or PBMCs supplied cDNA or gDNA.

Germline CDR1 is SGHKS and CDR2 is YYEKEE (reference sequence). V was shortened by 4 bases and J by 4 bases, with 17 bases between the two germline ends. The CDR3 runs to 15 residues. Per the original data handling: Scientists estimated how many nucleated cells there were by amplifying reference gene primers. Sequencing was performed with immunoSEQ multiplex PCR; in TCRdb, only in-frame clones are kept and a portion is missing. V, J and clone size derive from that table, while D and trimming were established from the DNA sequence. Here the sample spans 100,000 to 150,000 clones, approximately 84% being singletons.

This rearrangement joins TRBV5-5 to TRBJ2-5, with a tentative D call TRBD2 (6 bases). Specimen: peripheral blood. This TCR derives from a woman aged 25 to 39 who had recovered from COVID-19. The CDR3, as DNA: TGTGCCAGCAGCGGGGGGTCAGGGAGTGGAGAGACCCAGTACTTC. The encoded protein is CASSGGSGSGETQYF.